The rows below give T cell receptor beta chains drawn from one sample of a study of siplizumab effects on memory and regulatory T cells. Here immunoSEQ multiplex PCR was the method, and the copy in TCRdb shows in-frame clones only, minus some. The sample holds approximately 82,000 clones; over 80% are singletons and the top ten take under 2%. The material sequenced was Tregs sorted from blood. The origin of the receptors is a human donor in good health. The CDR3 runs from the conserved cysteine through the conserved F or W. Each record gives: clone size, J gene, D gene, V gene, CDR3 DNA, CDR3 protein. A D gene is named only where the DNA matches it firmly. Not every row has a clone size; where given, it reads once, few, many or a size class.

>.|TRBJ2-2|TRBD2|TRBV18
TGTGCCAGCTCTAGATGGCTAGCGGGGGCCCAGAACACCGGGGAGCTGTTTTTT
CASSRWLAGAQNTGELFF
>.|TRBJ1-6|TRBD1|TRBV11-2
TGTGCCAGCAGCCCTAAGCCGGGACAGCTAAGCTCCTATAATTCACCCCTCCACTTT
CASSPKPGQLSSYNSPLHF
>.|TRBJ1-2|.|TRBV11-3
TGTGCCAGCAGCTCCCACCTTCTTAACTATGGCTACACCTTC
CASSSHLLNYGYTF
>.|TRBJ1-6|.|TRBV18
TGTGCCAGCTCACCGAGATCCCGACGGGGAAGTAATTCACCCCTCCACTTT
CASSPRSRRGSNSPLHF
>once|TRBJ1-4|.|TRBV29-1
TGCAGCGGGGGGTCGGGTGAAAAACTGTTTTTT
CSGGSGEKLFF
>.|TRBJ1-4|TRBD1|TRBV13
TGTGCCAGCAGCTTTAAATTACAGGGGGGTACTACTAATGAAAAACTGTTTTTT
CASSFKLQGGTTNEKLFF
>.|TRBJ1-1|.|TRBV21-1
TGTGCCAGCAGCATAAGAATGGACAGGAGGAACACTGAAGCTTTCTTT
CASSIRMDRRNTEAFF
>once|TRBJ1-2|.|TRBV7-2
TGTGCCAGCAGCTTAGGAGTTAACTATGGCTACACCTTC
CASSLGVNYGYTF
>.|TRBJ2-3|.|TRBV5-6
TGTGCCAGCAGCTTGCGGGGAACAGATACGCAGTATTTT
CASSLRGTDTQYF
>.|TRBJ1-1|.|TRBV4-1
TGCGCCAGCAGCCAAGTCTCAAGGGACACTGAAGCTTTCTTT
CASSQVSRDTEAFF
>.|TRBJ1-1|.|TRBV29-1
TGCAGCTCCCTCGTGGGGGCAGGCACTGAAGCTTTCTTT
CSSLVGAGTEAFF
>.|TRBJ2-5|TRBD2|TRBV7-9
TGTGCCAGCAGCCGTCGGGCTAGCGGGGACCAAGAGACCCAGTACTTC
CASSRRASGDQETQYF
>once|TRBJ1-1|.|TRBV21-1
TGTGCCAGCAGCAAAATGTACAGGGTGAACACTGAAGCTTTCTTT
CASSKMYRVNTEAFF
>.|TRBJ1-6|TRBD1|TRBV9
TGTGCCAGCAGCCCCGGGACAGCGAATTCACCCCTCCACTTT
CASSPGTANSPLHF
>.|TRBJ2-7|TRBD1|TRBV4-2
TGTGCCAGCAGCCAAGCGGACAGGGGTTACGAGCAGTACTTC
CASSQADRGYEQYF
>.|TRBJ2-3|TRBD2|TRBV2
TGTGCCAGCGGGTGGACTAGCGGGGGGGATACGCAGTATTTT
CASGWTSGGDTQYF
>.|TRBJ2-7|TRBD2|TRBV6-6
TGTGCCAGCAGTTACTCTGCTAGCGGAAGCTCCTACGAGCAGTACTTC
CASSYSASGSSYEQYF
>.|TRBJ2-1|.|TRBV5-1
TGCGCCAGCAGCTTGGTCCGGGGAAGCACGTTCTTC
CASSLVRGSTFF
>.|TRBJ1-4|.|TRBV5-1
TGCGCCAGCAGCCTCGGGGTTTGGGCAACTAATGAAAAACTGTTTTTT
CASSLGVWATNEKLFF
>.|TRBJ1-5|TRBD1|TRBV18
TGTGCCAGCTCACCGGGACAGGGGCGTAGCAATCAGCCCCAGCATTTT
CASSPGQGRSNQPQHF
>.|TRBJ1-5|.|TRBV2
TGTGCCAGCAGTGTAGGACGGGCGGGTAGCAATCAGCCCCAGCATTTT
CASSVGRAGSNQPQHF
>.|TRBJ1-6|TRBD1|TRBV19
TGTGCCAGTAGTATAGACGGGACAGGGAATTCACCCCTCCACTTT
CASSIDGTGNSPLHF
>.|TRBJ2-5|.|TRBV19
TGTGCCAGTAGTATAGAGTCAGGAGAGACCCAGTACTTC
CASSIESGETQYF
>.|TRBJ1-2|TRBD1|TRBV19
TGTGCCAGTAGTATAGTCGGACAGGCTAACTATGGCTACACCTTC
CASSIVGQANYGYTF
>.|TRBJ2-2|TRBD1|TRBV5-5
TGTGCCAGCAGCTTGTCCACCGGGACAGAGACCGGGGAGCTGTTTTTT
CASSLSTGTETGELFF
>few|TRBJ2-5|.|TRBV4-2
TGTGCCAGCAGCCAAGCACAGGGAGAAGGGGAGACCCAGTACTTC
CASSQAQGEGETQYF
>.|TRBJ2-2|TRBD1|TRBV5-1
TGCGCCAGCAGCCCCCGGACAGGGGACACCGGGGAGCTGTTTTTT
CASSPRTGDTGELFF
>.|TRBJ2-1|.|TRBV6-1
TGTGCCAGCAGTGAATCGGGGAGGGGGAACAATGAGCAGTTCTTC
CASSESGRGNNEQFF
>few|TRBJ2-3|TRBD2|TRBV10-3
TGTGCCATCAGTGAGATTAGCGGGGGGGACGTAGATACGCAGTATTTT
CAISEISGGDVDTQYF
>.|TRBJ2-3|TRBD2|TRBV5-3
TGTGCCAGAAGCCGATCTAGCGGGGTCCACACAGATACGCAGTATTTT
CARSRSSGVHTDTQYF
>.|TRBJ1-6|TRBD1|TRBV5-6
TGTGCCAGCAGCGCGAACGACAGGGGGCTTTCACCCCTCCACTTT
CASSANDRGLSPLHF
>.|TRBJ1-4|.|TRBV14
TGTGCCAGCAGCGTCGAGGAGATCTCAACTAATGAAAAACTGTTTTTT
CASSVEEISTNEKLFF
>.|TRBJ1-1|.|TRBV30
TGTGCCTGGAATGGGCGCAGGGGCGATGAAGCTTTCTTT
CAWNGRRGDEAFF
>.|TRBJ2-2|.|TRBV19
TGTGCCAGTAGGGATCAGGGTGGTAGTCAGGACGGGGAGCTGTTTTTT
CASRDQGGSQDGELFF
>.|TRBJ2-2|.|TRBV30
TGTGCCTGGAGTGGGACAGTCACCGGGGAGCTGTTTTTT
CAWSGTVTGELFF
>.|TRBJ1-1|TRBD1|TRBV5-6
TGTGCCAGCAGCCCGCAGCTTTTGGACAGGGGGGTCACTGAAGCTTTCTTT
CASSPQLLDRGVTEAFF
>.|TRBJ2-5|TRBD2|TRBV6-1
TGTGCCAGCACCCGGGGGGGCGGCGAGACCCAGTACTTC
CASTRGGGETQYF
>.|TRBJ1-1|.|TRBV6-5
TGTGCCAGCAGACCCGGGACGGTGAACACTGAAGCTTTCTTT
CASRPGTVNTEAFF
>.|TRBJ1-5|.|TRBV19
TGTGCCAGTAAATATAGCAATCAGCCCCAGCATTTT
CASKYSNQPQHF
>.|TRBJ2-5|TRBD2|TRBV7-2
TGTGCCAGCAGCCAAACTAGCGGGGGAGGAGAGACCCAGTACTTC
CASSQTSGGGETQYF
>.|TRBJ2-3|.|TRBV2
TGTGCCAGCCTCTTACGCTACACAGATACGCAGTATTTT
CASLLRYTDTQYF
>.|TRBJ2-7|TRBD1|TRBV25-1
TGTGCCAGCATCGGTTCGTTCGGGACAGGGGTTCACGAGCAGTACTTC
CASIGSFGTGVHEQYF
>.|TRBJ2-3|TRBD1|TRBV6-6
TGTGCCAGCAGGTCAGGGGGTGAAGATACGCAGTATTTT
CASRSGGEDTQYF
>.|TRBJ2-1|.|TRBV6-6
TGTGCCAGCAGCCAACAGGCAAACAATGAGCAGTTCTTC
CASSQQANNEQFF
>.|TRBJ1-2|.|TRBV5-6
TGTGCCAGCAGGCGGATCTATGGCTACACCTTC
CASRRIYGYTF
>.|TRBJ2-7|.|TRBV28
TGTGCCAGCAGTGCGGACACCTCCATGTACGAGCAGTACTTC
CASSADTSMYEQYF
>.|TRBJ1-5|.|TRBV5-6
TGTGCCAGCAGCTTCTTGGGGTATCAGCCCCAGCATTTT
CASSFLGYQPQHF
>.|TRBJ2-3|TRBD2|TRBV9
TGTGCCAGCAGCGTAGGAGGTAGCGGGGTACTAACGCAGTATTTT
CASSVGGSGVLTQYF
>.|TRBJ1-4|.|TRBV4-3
TGCGCCAGCAGCCCACGACAGACATCAACTAATGAAAAACTGTTTTTT
CASSPRQTSTNEKLFF
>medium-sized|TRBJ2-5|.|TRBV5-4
TGTGCCAGCAGCTTAGGAGGCAACCAAGAGACCCAGTACTTC
CASSLGGNQETQYF
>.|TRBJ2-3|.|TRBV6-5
TGTGCCAGCAGTTACTCGATCCAGAACACAGATACGCAGTATTTT
CASSYSIQNTDTQYF